This TCR beta chain comes out of a study of T cells expressing NK-cell markers. In the study overall: Sorted CD3+CD56-NKG2C+, CD3+CD56+NKG2C- and CD3+CD56+NKG2C+ T cells were the source of the TCR beta repertoires. Regarding the study as a whole: In four donors, these clonotypes also led the CD3+CD56-NKG2C+ fraction.

TCRdb reprocessed the 5' RACE reads and reports one entry per CDR3 protein, with no DNA. There are some 110,000 distinct CDR3 sequences in the sample, with approximately 17% held by the top ten. The CDR3 has 15 amino acids. Germline lookup yields CDR1 DFQATT and CDR2 SNEGSKA (reference sequence). A word on this clonotype: What it binds is not known.

The TCR was taken from a woman between 18 and 70 years old in good health. The chain employs TRBV20-1 and TRBJ2-2. Sequenced material: blood T cells: a sorted CD56 or NKG2C T cell subset, CD4+ or CD8+ T cells, or bulk PBMC T cells (not recorded which). The CDR3 reads CGVISGYLNTGELFF.